One and the same sample provided the 6 T cell receptor beta chains below, sequenced in a study of cytomegalovirus exposure and HLA in healthy donors. In the PCR, 60 Vbeta and 13 Jbeta primers were used. Sequenced by immunoSEQ multiplex PCR; TCRdb stores in-frame clones only, minus some. The table records 150,000 to 170,000 clones, roughly 79% of them present only once. Input material: PBMCs. Every receptor here comes from a man aged 18 to 35 in good health and CMV-seronegative.

The rearrangement joins TRBV29-1 to TRBJ2-3; maybe TRBD1 (5 bases). This CDR3 is built from 14 residues. The V end lost 3 bases, the J end lost 0 bases, and 10 bases lay between the germline ends. In germline, CDR1 is SQVTM, CDR2 ANQGSEA. The CDR3 DNA is TGCAGCGTTGAGGACATCGCTAGCACAGATACGCAGTATTTT. Protein: CSVEDIASTDTQYF.

This chain links TRBV5-3 with TRBJ1-5; 7 bases map to TRBD1. TRBV5-3 is an open reading frame whose function is uncertain. The CDR3 covers 13 residues. The V segment lost 4 bases and the J segment 5 bases; nucleotides outside the gene matches: 3. As DNA, the CDR3 is TGTGCCAGAAGCGCCGACAGGGATCAGCCCCAGCATTTT. Encoded protein: CARSADRDQPQHF.

The V gene is TRBV15, the J gene TRBJ1-1, with D possibly TRBD1 on 5 matching bases. The CDR3 extends over 16 amino acids. Per germline, CDR1 LNHNV and CDR2 YYDKDF (reference sequence). Trimming pared 0 bases from V and 6 bases from J, leaving 17 bases between. CDR3 sequence: CATSRDSLGGAPEAFF. In DNA form, the CDR3 reads TGTGCCACCAGCAGAGATTCCCTCGGCGGGGCCCCTGAAGCTTTCTTT.

This clone showed up just a few times. The chain couples TRBV27 to TRBJ2-1; D possibly corresponds to TRBD2 (6 bases). The V end was cut by 7 bases, the J end by 2 bases, with 15 bases between. The CDR3 is 15 residues long. The germline gives CDR1 MNHEY, CDR2 SMNVEV (reference sequence). The CDR3 sequence is CASKLGDFPYNEQFF. Here the CDR3 DNA reads TGTGCCAGCAAATTAGGGGACTTCCCCTACAATGAGCAGTTCTTC.

This clone has a single count. CDR3 region: CSGGVYNEQFF. The CDR3, as DNA: TGCAGCGGCGGGGTTTACAATGAGCAGTTCTTC. This chain connects TRBV29-1 to TRBJ2-1; a weak D match, TRBD2 (6 bases). CDR3 size: 11 residues. Trimming removed 7 bases from V and 4 bases from J, with 8 bases in between. Looked up from germline, CDR1 is SQVTM and CDR2 is ANQGSEA.

This sequence joins TRBV27 and TRBJ1-1, with 8 positions matching TRBD1. This CDR3 spans 12 amino acids. Germline CDR1 is MNHEY and CDR2 is SMNVEV (reference sequence). The junction had 7 bases not matched to a gene; V was cut back by 5 bases and J by 11 bases. CDR3 nucleotides: TGTGCCAGCAGTCCATTGACAGGGGACGCTTTCTTT. Protein: CASSPLTGDAFF.